This T cell receptor beta chain was identified during a study of siplizumab effects on memory and regulatory T cells. Whole-study results and caveats: Assignment to unstimulated subsets succeeded for only a minor fraction of the alloreactive clones. Siplizumab produced a significant drop in alloreactive sequences attributable to unstimulated CD4+ memory cells.

Roughly 100,000 TCR templates underwent assay in every sample. The assay was immunoSEQ multiplex PCR, and TCRdb's table has in-frame clones only and misses some. The repertoire includes approximately 97,000 clones, 80% to 95% of them detected once, and about 1.1% sits in the top ten. Notes on this clone: The antigen is undetermined.

This clonotype was sampled from a human donor in good health. The sample consisted of CD4+ T cells sorted from blood.

CDR3 nucleotide sequence: TGCGCCAGCAGTGAGTTACAGGGGGCACAGTTCTTC. Amino acid sequence: CASSELQGAQFF. The rearrangement uses TRBV10-1 and TRBJ2-1; TRBD1 aligns across 9 bases. V dropped 1 base and J dropped 13; count of bases not matched to a gene: 2. Per germline, CDR1 WNHNN and CDR2 SYGVQD (reference sequence). CDR3 length: 12 amino acids.